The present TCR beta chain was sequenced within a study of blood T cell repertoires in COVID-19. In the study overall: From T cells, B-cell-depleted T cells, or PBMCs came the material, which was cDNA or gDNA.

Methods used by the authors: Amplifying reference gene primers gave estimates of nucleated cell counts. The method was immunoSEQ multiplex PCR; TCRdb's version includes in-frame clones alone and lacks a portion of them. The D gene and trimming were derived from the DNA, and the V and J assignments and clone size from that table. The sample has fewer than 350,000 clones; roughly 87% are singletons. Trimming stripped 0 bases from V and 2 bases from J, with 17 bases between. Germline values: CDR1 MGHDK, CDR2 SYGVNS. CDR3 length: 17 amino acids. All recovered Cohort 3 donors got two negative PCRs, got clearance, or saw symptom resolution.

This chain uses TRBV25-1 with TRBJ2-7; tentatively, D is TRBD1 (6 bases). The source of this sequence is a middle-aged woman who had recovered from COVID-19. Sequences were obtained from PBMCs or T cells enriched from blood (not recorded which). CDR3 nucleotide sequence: TGTGCCAGCAGTGAATACGCAGGGGCGACTTCCACCTACGAGCAGTACTTC. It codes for CASSEYAGATSTYEQYF.